The 32 T cell receptor beta chains given below trace back to one sample, sequenced in a study of blood T cells in healthy people across ages. With a J-beta primer mix and a sample-barcoded 5' primer, a second PCR ran about 7 to 11 cycles. One entry per CDR3 protein, called by TCRdb with MiXCR from the 5' RACE reads. The table lists more than 1,400,000 distinct CDR3 sequences, roughly 45% of them singletons, with approximately 7.9% in the top ten. Sequencing was done on a sample of blood. Receptors were obtained from a woman younger than 35 in good health.

The V call is TRBV12-3 or TRBV12-4, the J call TRBJ2-1; 11 positions agree with TRBD2. The CDR3 sequence is 16 residues long. The trim removed 2 bases at V and 5 bases at J, leaving 5 bases unmatched. The CDR3 coding sequence is TGTGCCAGCAGTTTATACCCTAGCGGGGGGCACAATGAGCAGTTCTTC. This encodes CASSLYPSGGHNEQFF.

V gene TRBV12-3 or TRBV12-4 combines with J gene TRBJ2-7; 8 nucleotides align to TRBD1. V dropped 5 bases and J dropped 5; count of bases not matched to a gene: 2. There are 12 residues in the CDR3. CDR3 sequence reads: CASSRDRHEQYF. The CDR3 coding sequence is TGTGCCAGCAGTAGGGACAGGCACGAGCAGTACTTC.

This chain connects TRBV5-4 to TRBJ2-1, with 13 nucleotides matching TRBD2. Unmatched junction bases numbered 9, after V lost 0 bases and J lost 6 bases. Germline V gives CDR1 SGHNT, CDR2 YYREEE (reference sequence). The CDR3 is 18 residues long. The CDR3: CASSLGLAGGLLANEQFF. The CDR3 DNA follows: TGTGCCAGCAGCTTGGGACTAGCGGGAGGATTATTGGCCAATGAGCAGTTCTTC.

This chain links TRBV6-5 with TRBJ2-3, with 9 bases identical to TRBD2. This CDR3 contains 17 residues. CDR1 is MNHEY, CDR2 SVGAGI, per germline. Trimming took 0 bases from V and 8 from J; bases not matched to a gene: 12. DNA for the CDR3: TGTGCCAGCAGTTACTCCTCTGTCCTAGCGGGATCTGGTACGCAGTATTTT. It yields the protein CASSYSSVLAGSGTQYF.

The chain joins TRBV28 to TRBJ2-7; 7 bases align to TRBD1. The CDR3 is 13 amino acids. Trimming at V came to 4 bases and at J to 1 base, leaving 1 base not matched to a gene. The germline CDR1 and CDR2 sequences are MDHEN and SYDVKM. In DNA, the CDR3 is TGTGCCAGCAGTTCGACAGGGTCCTACGAGCAGTACGTC. The encoded protein is CASSSTGSYEQYV.

Regarding this clonotype: With a much larger clone just one base away, this may be a read error. CDR3 bases: TGTGCCTGCAGTCGCCGGGACCGGAGCTACGAGCAGTACTTC. This sequence encodes CACSRRDRSYEQYF. J is TRBJ2-7 and V is TRBV12-3 or TRBV12-4; D may be TRBD1 or TRBD2 (5 bases each). This CDR3 is 14 amino acids long.

This sequence joins TRBV7-9 and TRBJ2-1; a possible D gene is TRBD1 (5 bases). This CDR3 contains 14 residues. Trimming removed 5 bases from V and 7 bases from J, with 15 bases in between. CDR1 and CDR2 (germline): SEHNR, FQNEAQ (reference sequence). In DNA, the CDR3 is TGTGCCAGCAGCGTCGGGTCAGGGAAGAATGAGCAGTTCTTC. Amino acid sequence: CASSVGSGKNEQFF.

The chain employs TRBV12-3 or TRBV12-4 and TRBJ1-1; TRBD1 is a possible D gene (5 bases). Trimming cost V 2 bases and J 1 base, with 11 bases left between them. The CDR3 loop spans 15 amino acids. Here the CDR3 reads CASSLQRQTNTEAFF. The CDR3 coding sequence is TGTGCCAGCAGTTTACAACGACAGACGAACACTGAAGCTTTCTTT.

The chain is built from TRBV12-1 and TRBJ2-7. TRBV12-1 is a pseudogene. This CDR3 has 11 amino acids. This CDR3 is CASSFGRGRYF. Written as DNA, the CDR3 is TGTGCCAGCAGCTTTGGCAGGGGTCGGTACTTC.

This clonotype was observed a few times. The V gene is TRBV6-5, the J gene TRBJ2-7; D ambiguous. V lost 0 bases, J lost 2 bases, and 14 bases lay in between. The CDR3 is 16 residues long. From germline, CDR1 is MNHEY and CDR2 SVGAGI. CDR3 sequence reads: CASSYSTNPETYEQYF. In nucleotides, the CDR3 is TGTGCCAGCAGTTACTCCACAAACCCCGAGACCTACGAGCAGTACTTC.

About this clonotype: One junction end does not reproduce the germline sequence, and a read error may be involved. V gene TRBV12-3 or TRBV12-4 combines with J gene TRBJ1-5; TRBD1 aligns across 8 bases. The CDR3 consists of 13 residues. The CDR3 region is CASRGTGNQPRHF. CDR3 DNA: TGTGCCAGCAGAGGGACAGGCAATCAGCCCCGGCATTTT.

This clonotype was seen only a few times. The chain joins TRBV10-1 to TRBJ2-1; TRBD2 is a possible D gene (6 bases). Per germline, CDR1 WNHNN and CDR2 SYGVQD (reference sequence). V dropped 3 bases and J dropped 0 bases, with 9 bases sitting between them. The CDR3 extends over 15 amino acids. The CDR3 nucleotides read TGCGCCAGCAGTGATGCGGGGAGCTCCTACAATGAGCAGTTCTTC. The encoded protein is CASSDAGSSYNEQFF.

This clonotype was observed a few times. CDR3 sequence: CAISDGISYEQYF. The CDR3 nucleotides are TGTGCCATCAGTGACGGCATCTCCTACGAGCAGTACTTC. The chain combines TRBV10-3 with TRBJ2-7, with D unclear. The germline V gene encodes CDR1 ENHRY and CDR2 SYGVKD. The CDR3 sequence is 13 residues long. The germline V and J ends were trimmed by 3 bases and 0 bases, with 6 bases remaining between them.

This clonotype has more than one count but fewer than ten. This rearrangement joins TRBV7-2 to TRBJ2-1; a possible D gene is TRBD2 (6 bases). The CDR3 totals 11 residues. Trimming took 5 bases from V and 11 from J, leaving 10 bases between them. CDR1 is SGHTA, CDR2 FQGNSA, per germline. The CDR3 region is CASSRTNQQFF. CDR3 sequence (DNA): TGTGCCAGCAGCCGGACTAATCAGCAGTTCTTC.

This chain connects TRBV2 to TRBJ1-2; D is unclear. Per germline, CDR1 SNHLY and CDR2 FYNNEI. This CDR3 region has 14 residues. V was shortened by 0 bases and J by 4 bases, with 9 bases between the two germline ends. This chain's CDR3 is CASSEAQAAYGYTF. The CDR3 DNA reads TGTGCCAGCAGTGAAGCGCAGGCAGCCTATGGCTACACCTTC.

This clonotype occurred once. The gene calls are TRBV6-1 and TRBJ2-3; D is unresolved. The V and J ends lost 11 bases and 0 bases respectively, with 18 bases between them. Per the germline V gene, CDR1 is MNHNS and CDR2 is SASEGT. The CDR3 totals 15 residues. The CDR3 sequence: CAGTSLVASTDTQYF. CDR3 bases: TGTGCCGGCACCTCCTTGGTCGCTAGCACAGATACGCAGTATTTT.

The chain employs TRBV30 and TRBJ1-2; possible D gene TRBD1, 5 bases. CDR1 is GTSNPN and CDR2 is SVGIG in the germline V gene (reference sequence). V was trimmed by 1 base and J by 7 bases, leaving 13 bases between them. The CDR3 is 13 residues long. This chain's CDR3 is CAWSEGAIGGYTF. CDR3 DNA: TGTGCCTGGAGTGAAGGGGCCATTGGTGGCTACACCTTC.

The rearrangement links TRBV24-1 to TRBJ2-1; possibly TRBD1 for D (6 bases). The CDR3 runs to 15 residues. V lost 5 bases, J lost 4 bases, and 14 bases lay in between. Germline V gives CDR1 KGHDR, CDR2 SFDVKD. CDR3 sequence (DNA): TGTGCCACCAGTGGTCTGGGGGCGGATTACAATGAGCAGTTCTTC. Amino acid sequence: CATSGLGADYNEQFF.

The chain uses TRBV6-6 and TRBJ2-4, with 7 bases matching TRBD1. TRBJ2-7 explains the end of the DNA better; the J call may be wrong. The CDR3 extends over 13 amino acids. Germline assignment: CDR1 MNHNY and CDR2 SVGAGI (reference sequence). Written as DNA, the CDR3 is TGTGCCAGCACCGGGACAGCCCTCTACGAGCAGTACTTC. Translation: CASTGTALYEQYF.

This clonotype was seen more than once but under ten times. The chain uses TRBV6-5 and TRBJ2-3; a weak D match, TRBD2 (5 bases). Trimming stripped 0 bases from V and 3 bases from J, with 13 bases between. The germline V gene encodes CDR1 MNHEY and CDR2 SVGAGI. This CDR3 comprises 16 residues. DNA for the CDR3: TGTGCCAGCAGTTACTCACCCGGGGTGGGAACAGATACGCAGTATTTT. Its translation: CASSYSPGVGTDTQYF.

This clonotype came up a few times. An end of the junction differs from the germline gene, which may be a read error. The rearrangement links TRBV11-2 to TRBJ2-4; 8 bases fit TRBD2. The J call is in doubt because the DNA end fits TRBJ2-7 better. The CDR3 is 13 residues long. The germline V gene encodes CDR1 SGHAT and CDR2 FQNNGV. The CDR3 nucleotides read TGCCCCCCAAGCGGGAGTTCCCCCTACGAGCAGTACTTC. Its translation: CPPSGSSPYEQYF.

The chain has TRBV25-1 and TRBJ1-5; D possibly corresponds to TRBD1 (6 bases). This CDR3 has 13 amino acids. In germline, CDR1 is MGHDK, CDR2 SYGVNS. V lost 3 bases and J lost 4, with 7 bases in between. The DNA of the CDR3 is TGTGCCAGCAGTGAGCAGGGGAATCAGCCCCAGCATTTT. Translating gives CASSEQGNQPQHF.

This clonotype was counted only a few times. This chain connects TRBV6-6 to TRBJ1-2, with 7 bases identical to TRBD1. The CDR3 loop spans 14 amino acids. V lost 7 bases to trimming and J lost 0 bases; unmatched junction nucleotides: 5. CDR1 is MNHNY, CDR2 SVGAGI, per germline (reference sequence). The CDR3 nucleotides read TGTGCCAGCACGATAGGGGGCCCTAACTATGGCTACACCTTC. Translation: CASTIGGPNYGYTF.

The J gene is TRBJ2-5, the V gene TRBV9, with 14 bases fitting TRBD2. V gave up 3 bases and J gave up 11 bases; unmatched junction bases: 9. Germline CDR1 is SGDLS and CDR2 is YYNGEE. The CDR3 contains 15 residues. CDR3 protein: CASSAGTSGGLEQYF. CDR3 DNA: TGTGCCAGCAGCGCAGGGACTAGCGGGGGTTTGGAGCAGTACTTC.

This clonotype was seen just once. V is TRBV28 and J is TRBJ2-1, with 10 bases aligning to TRBD1. The J call could be wrong; TRBJ2-7 is a better fit for the DNA end. Germline values: CDR1 MDHEN, CDR2 SYDVKM. The CDR3 loop spans 17 amino acids. The CDR3 DNA is TGTGCCAGCAGTTTAAGTCGACAGGGGGCGTCCTACAATGGGCAGTACTTC. Its translation: CASSLSRQGASYNGQYF.

The chain recombines TRBV5-1 with TRBJ2-1; D unclear. CDR3 length: 12 residues. The germline V and J ends were trimmed by 0 bases and 10 bases, with 8 bases remaining between them. Germline V CDR1 and CDR2: SGHRS, YFSETQ. CDR3 bases: TGCGCCAGCAGCTTGGTCACCGTGGAGCAGTTCTTC. It specifies CASSLVTVEQFF.

This chain uses TRBV5-1 with TRBJ2-1, with D tentatively TRBD1 or TRBD2 (5 bases each). Matching the DNA end better, TRBJ2-7 makes the J call doubtful. The CDR3 consists of 17 residues. CDR1 is SGHRS, CDR2 YFSETQ, per germline. The CDR3 loop reads CASSSPPLGESYNEQYF. CDR3 sequence (DNA): TGCGCCAGCAGCTCGCCCCCACTAGGGGAGTCCTACAATGAGCAGTACTTC.

This chain connects TRBV12-3 or TRBV12-4 to TRBJ2-7, with a tentative D call TRBD2 (6 bases). The CDR3 is made up of 16 amino acids. Trimming removed 3 bases at V and 7 bases at J, with 22 bases between. The CDR3 protein is CASSLTSSRTYNEQYF. The CDR3 bases are TGTGCCAGCAGTTTGACTAGTTCTCGGACCTACAATGAGCAGTACTTC.

This clonotype occurred a few times. The genes are TRBV7-2 and TRBJ2-1; D gene ambiguous. Germline CDR1 SGHTA, CDR2 FQGNSA. Trimming took 1 base from V and 4 from J, leaving 11 bases between them. The CDR3 consists of 15 residues. CDR3 loop: CASSLVLGPYNEQFF. The CDR3 DNA follows: TGTGCCAGCAGCTTAGTCCTAGGTCCGTACAATGAGCAGTTCTTC. Variable domain in full (rest from reference TRBV7-2 and TRBJ2-1): GAGVSQSPSNKVTEKGKDVELRCDPISGHTALYWYRQSLGQGLEFLIYFQGNSAPDKSGLPSDRFSAERTGGSVSTLTIQRTQQEDSAVYLCASSLVLGPYNEQFFGPGTRLTVL.

This clonotype was counted a few times. The chain carries TRBV20-1 and TRBJ2-7; maybe TRBD1 (5 bases). Germline values: CDR1 DFQATT, CDR2 SNEGSKA (reference sequence). The CDR3 is 14 residues long. V was clipped by 6 bases and J by 2 bases, with 17 bases between them. CDR3 bases: TGCAGTGCAAACACGGACATCTTGGCCTACGAGCAGTACTTC. Protein product: CSANTDILAYEQYF.

The J gene is TRBJ2-7, the V gene TRBV20-1; D is ambiguous. V gave up 6 bases and J gave up 2 bases, with 20 bases separating them. The CDR3 covers 15 residues. The germline V gene has CDR1 DFQATT and CDR2 SNEGSKA (reference sequence). Here the CDR3 reads CSANPPVRVTYEQYF. The DNA for the CDR3 is TGCAGTGCCAACCCCCCCGTCCGGGTAACCTACGAGCAGTACTTC.

This clonotype was counted only a few times. The chain couples TRBV29-1 to TRBJ2-3; TRBD1 agrees at 10 bases. The germline V gene encodes CDR1 SQVTM and CDR2 ANQGSEA. The trim removed 5 bases at V and 1 base at J, leaving 12 bases unmatched. The CDR3 consists of 17 residues. The CDR3 region is CSVTLRDRGSRTDTQYF. DNA of the CDR3: TGCAGCGTTACCCTGAGGGACAGGGGAAGCCGCACAGATACGCAGTATTTT.